The next 9 T cell receptor beta chains were all read from a single sample in a study of Ad26.COV2.S vaccination and SARS-CoV-2 variants. Clones were sequenced by immunoSEQ multiplex PCR, and TCRdb holds only the in-frame ones, with some missing. The table records hundreds of thousands of clones, about 89% of them present only once. Treatment specified: about 20 received Ad26.COV2.S at low or high dose, single or two shots; five or six received placebo; per-sample allocation not given. Sampling happened 63 days after the first vaccine or placebo injection. Material: peripheral blood, obtained in a trial of Ad26.COV2.S vaccine versus placebo. The receptors originated from a person aged 18-60 years who received the Ad26.COV2.S COVID-19 vaccine or a placebo.

The chain joins TRBV6-1 to TRBJ2-1; 12 nucleotides agree with TRBD2. Germline V CDR1 and CDR2: MNHNS, SASEGT. Trimming removed 1 base from V and 8 bases from J; junction bases left unmatched: 12. The CDR3 is made up of 18 amino acids. This CDR3 reads CASSEVPARLAGEDEQFF. DNA of the CDR3: TGTGCCAGCAGTGAAGTCCCAGCCCGACTAGCGGGAGAGGATGAGCAGTTCTTC.

This chain joins TRBV5-4 and TRBJ2-6; D ambiguous. The V gene lost 4 bases and the J gene lost 1 base, with 6 bases spanning the gap. This CDR3 contains 14 residues. Per the germline V gene, CDR1 is SGHNT and CDR2 is YYREEE (reference sequence). CDR3 protein: CASSPQSGANVLTF. CDR3 nucleotides: TGTGCCAGCAGCCCCCAATCTGGGGCCAACGTCCTGACTTTC. The full variable domain, completed using reference TRBV5-4 and TRBJ2-6, is ETGVTQSPTHLIKTRGQQVTLRCSSQSGHNTVSWYQQALGQGPQFIFQYYREEENGRGNFPPRFSGLQFPNYSSELNVNALELDDSALYLCASSPQSGANVLTFGAGSRLTVL.

CDR3 sequence (DNA): TGTGCCAGTACCGCGGACAGCTCTGGAAACACCATATATTTT. Translating gives CASTADSSGNTIYF. The chain is built from TRBV19 and TRBJ1-3, with D perhaps matching TRBD1 (6 bases). The germline CDR1 and CDR2 sequences are LNHDA and SQIVND (reference sequence). The CDR3 totals 14 residues. V dropped 7 bases and J dropped 0 bases, with 10 bases sitting between them.

This clone was observed a handful of times. The DNA for the CDR3 is TGTGCCAGCTCCCAGGGACAGGGGGAATATGGCTACACCTTC. It is translated as CASSQGQGEYGYTF. The chain employs TRBV18 and TRBJ1-2, with TRBD1 identical over 11 bases. This CDR3 is built from 14 residues. Germline V gene data show CDR1 as KGHSH and CDR2 as LQKENI. Trimming took 6 bases from V and 5 from J; bases not matched to a gene: 5.

In this sample, this clone turned up once. The CDR3: CASSQAGRDGYTF. CDR3 sequence (DNA): TGTGCCAGCAGCCAAGCAGGGAGGGATGGCTACACCTTC. This rearrangement joins TRBV3-1 (or the pseudogene TRBV3-2) to TRBJ1-2; D may be TRBD1 (5 bases). CDR3 length: 13 amino acids. The V end lost 1 base, the J end lost 6 bases, and 9 bases lay between the germline ends. Germline CDR1 reads LGHDT; CDR2 reads YNNKEL (reference sequence).

This clone appeared a few times. V and J are TRBV4-3 and TRBJ1-2; 9 nucleotides agree with TRBD1. The trim removed 1 base at V and 2 bases at J, leaving 5 bases unmatched. Germline CDR1 is LGHNA and CDR2 is YSLEER. CDR3 length: 16 amino acids. The CDR3 region is CASSQVAGQGNYGYTF. CDR3 bases: TGCGCCAGCAGCCAAGTAGCCGGACAGGGGAACTATGGCTACACCTTC.

The genes are TRBV6-4 and TRBJ1-5; tentative D call: TRBD1 (5 bases). The CDR3 has 19 residues. V lost 9 bases and J lost 0, with 27 bases in between. The germline gives CDR1 MRHNA, CDR2 SNTAGT. The CDR3, as DNA: TGTGCCAGGGGACCGGAGGGACTCCCTACGCCTTATAGCAATCAGCCCCAGCATTTT. It yields the protein CARGPEGLPTPYSNQPQHF.

The V call is TRBV30, the J call TRBJ2-5, with unresolved D. This CDR3 is 10 amino acids long. V was cut by 2 bases and J by 5 bases, with 3 bases left in between. Looked up from germline, CDR1 is GTSNPN and CDR2 is SVGIG (reference sequence). CDR3 region: CAWSTETQYF. For the CDR3, the DNA is TGTGCCTGGAGTACTGAGACCCAGTACTTC.

The rearrangement links TRBV27 to TRBJ2-7, with D perhaps matching TRBD2 (6 bases). Per the germline V gene, CDR1 is MNHEY and CDR2 is SMNVEV (reference sequence). The V and J ends lost 6 bases and 2 bases respectively, with 8 bases between them. The CDR3 is made up of 12 amino acids. The CDR3: CASRGGTYEQYF. CDR3 nucleotide sequence: TGTGCCAGCAGAGGAGGGACCTACGAGCAGTACTTC.